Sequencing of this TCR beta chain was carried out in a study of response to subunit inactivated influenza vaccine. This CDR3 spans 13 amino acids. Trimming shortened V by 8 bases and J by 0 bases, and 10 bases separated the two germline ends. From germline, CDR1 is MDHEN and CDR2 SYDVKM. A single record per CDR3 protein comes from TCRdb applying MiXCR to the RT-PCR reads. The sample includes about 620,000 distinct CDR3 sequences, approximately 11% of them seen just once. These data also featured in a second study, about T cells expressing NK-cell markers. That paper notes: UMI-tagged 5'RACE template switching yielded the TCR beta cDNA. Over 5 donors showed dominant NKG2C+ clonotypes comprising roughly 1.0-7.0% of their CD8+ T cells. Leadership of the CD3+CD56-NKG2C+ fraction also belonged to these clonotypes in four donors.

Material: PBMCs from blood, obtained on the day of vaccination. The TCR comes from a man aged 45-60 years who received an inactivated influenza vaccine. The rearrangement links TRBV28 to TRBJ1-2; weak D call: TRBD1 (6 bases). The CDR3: CASGGHANYGYTF. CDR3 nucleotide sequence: TGTGCCAGCGGGGGACACGCTAACTATGGCTACACCTTC.